The T cell receptor beta chain under discussion was sequenced for a study of graft-versus-host responses after intestinal transplantation. Study background: Isolated intestinal, liver-intestinal, or multivisceral transplants had been given to the recipients. Following induction with anti-thymocyte globulin, all recipients were given tacrolimus and steroids for roughly three years.

Study-wide results and caveats: Analysis identified GvH clones in recipient marrow, with some appearing first in ileum or blood. With peak circulating GvH clone levels came an association with early post-transplant HvG declines.

Clones were read by immunoSEQ multiplex PCR, and TCRdb kept only the in-frame ones, dropping some. The sample lists about 50,000 clones; 80% to 95% were seen once. This clone was counted a few times. Its antigen is currently unknown. This CDR3 region has 15 residues. Germline trimming cut 4 bases from V and 0 bases from J; bases unmatched to any gene: 3. Germline V CDR1 and CDR2: LNHDA, SQIVND (reference sequence). This sequence was found in a human donor who was the organ donor for an intestinal transplant. This specimen was unstimulated CD4+ T cells sorted from spleen or lymph node cells, taken before transplant. The chain employs TRBV19 and TRBJ2-7, with 10 nucleotides matching TRBD2. CDR3 coding DNA: TGTGCCAGTAGTACATTAGCGGGAGGCTCCTACGAGCAGTACTTC. It specifies CASSTLAGGSYEQYF.